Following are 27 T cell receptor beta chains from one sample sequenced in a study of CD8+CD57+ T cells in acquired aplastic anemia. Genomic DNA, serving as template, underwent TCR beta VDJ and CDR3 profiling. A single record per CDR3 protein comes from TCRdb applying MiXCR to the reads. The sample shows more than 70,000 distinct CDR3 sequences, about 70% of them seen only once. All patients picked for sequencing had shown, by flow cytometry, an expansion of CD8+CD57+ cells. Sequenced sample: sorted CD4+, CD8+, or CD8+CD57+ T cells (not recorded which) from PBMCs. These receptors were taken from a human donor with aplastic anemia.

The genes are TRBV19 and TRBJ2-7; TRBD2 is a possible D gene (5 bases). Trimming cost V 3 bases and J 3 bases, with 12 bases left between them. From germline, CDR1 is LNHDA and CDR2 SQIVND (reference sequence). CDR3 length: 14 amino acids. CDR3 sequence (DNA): TGTGCCAGTAGTATCGGCTTAGGGAGCTACGAGCAGTACTTC. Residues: CASSIGLGSYEQYF.

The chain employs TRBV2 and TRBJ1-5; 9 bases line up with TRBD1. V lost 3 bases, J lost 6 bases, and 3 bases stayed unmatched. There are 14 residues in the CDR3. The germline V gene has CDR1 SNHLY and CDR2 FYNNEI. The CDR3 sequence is CASSDTGGFQPQHF. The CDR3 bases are TGTGCCAGCAGTGACACAGGGGGCTTTCAGCCCCAGCATTTT.

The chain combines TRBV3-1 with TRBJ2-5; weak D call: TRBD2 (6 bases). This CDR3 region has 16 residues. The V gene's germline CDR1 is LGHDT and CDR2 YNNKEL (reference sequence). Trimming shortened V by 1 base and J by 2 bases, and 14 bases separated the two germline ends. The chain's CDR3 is CASSQGISGGQETQYF. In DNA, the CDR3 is TGTGCCAGCAGCCAAGGAATTAGTGGGGGGCAAGAGACCCAGTACTTC.

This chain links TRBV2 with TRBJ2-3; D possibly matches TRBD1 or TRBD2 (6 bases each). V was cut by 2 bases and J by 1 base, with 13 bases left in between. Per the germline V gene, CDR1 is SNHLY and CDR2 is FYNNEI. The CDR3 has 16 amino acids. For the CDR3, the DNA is TGTGCCAGCAGTGAAAGAGGGGGGCCGCGCACAGATACGCAGTATTTT. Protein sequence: CASSERGGPRTDTQYF.

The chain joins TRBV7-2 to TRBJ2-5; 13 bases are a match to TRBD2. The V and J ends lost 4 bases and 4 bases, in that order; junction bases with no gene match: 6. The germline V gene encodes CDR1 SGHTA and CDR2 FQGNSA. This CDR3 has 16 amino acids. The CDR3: CASSWALAGGVETQYF. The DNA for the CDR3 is TGTGCCAGCAGCTGGGCACTAGCGGGAGGGGTAGAGACCCAGTACTTC. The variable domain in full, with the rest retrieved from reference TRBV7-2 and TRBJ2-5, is GAGVSQSPSNKVTEKGKDVELRCDPISGHTALYWYRQSLGQGLEFLIYFQGNSAPDKSGLPSDRFSAERTGGSVSTLTIQRTQQEDSAVYLCASSWALAGGVETQYFGPGTRLLVL.

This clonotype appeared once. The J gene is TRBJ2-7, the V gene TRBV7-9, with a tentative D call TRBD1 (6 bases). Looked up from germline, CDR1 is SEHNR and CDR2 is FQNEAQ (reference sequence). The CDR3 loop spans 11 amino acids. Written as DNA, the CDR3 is TGTGCTCACAGGGCAGGCCACGAGCAGTACTTC. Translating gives CAHRAGHEQYF.

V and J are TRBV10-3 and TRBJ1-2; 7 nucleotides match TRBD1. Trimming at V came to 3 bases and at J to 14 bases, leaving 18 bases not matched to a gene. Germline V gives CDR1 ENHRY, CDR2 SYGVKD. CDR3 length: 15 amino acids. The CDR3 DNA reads TGTGCCATCAGTGAAAACAGGGGCACGGTCGAACAAACTACCTTC. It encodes CAISENRGTVEQTTF.

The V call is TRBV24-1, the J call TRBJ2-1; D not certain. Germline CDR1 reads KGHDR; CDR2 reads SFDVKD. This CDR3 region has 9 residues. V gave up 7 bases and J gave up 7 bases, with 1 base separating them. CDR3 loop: CATRNEQFF. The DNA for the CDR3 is TGTGCCACCAGGAATGAGCAGTTCTTC.

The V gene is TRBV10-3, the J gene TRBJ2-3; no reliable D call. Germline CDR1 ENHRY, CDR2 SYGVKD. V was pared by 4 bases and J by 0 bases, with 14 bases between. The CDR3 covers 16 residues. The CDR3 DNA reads TGTGCCATCAGTGTGGGCAGGCTCACTAGCACAGATACGCAGTATTTT. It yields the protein CAISVGRLTSTDTQYF.

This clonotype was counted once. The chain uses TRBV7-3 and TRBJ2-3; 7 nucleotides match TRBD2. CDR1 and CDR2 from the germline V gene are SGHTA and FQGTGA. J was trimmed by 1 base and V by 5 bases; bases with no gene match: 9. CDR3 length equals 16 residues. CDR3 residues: CASSKGTNRGTDTQYF. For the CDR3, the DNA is TGTGCCAGCAGCAAAGGGACTAATCGTGGCACAGATACGCAGTATTTT.

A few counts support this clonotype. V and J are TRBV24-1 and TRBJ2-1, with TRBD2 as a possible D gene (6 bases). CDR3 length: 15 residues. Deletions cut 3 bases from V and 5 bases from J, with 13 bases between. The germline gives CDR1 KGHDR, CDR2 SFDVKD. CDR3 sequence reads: CATSDVAGPNNEQFF. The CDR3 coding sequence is TGTGCCACCAGTGATGTTGCGGGGCCCAACAATGAGCAGTTCTTC.

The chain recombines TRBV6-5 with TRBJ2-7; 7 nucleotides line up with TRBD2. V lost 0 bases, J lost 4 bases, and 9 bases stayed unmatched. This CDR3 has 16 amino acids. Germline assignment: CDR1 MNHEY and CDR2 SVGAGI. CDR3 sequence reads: CASSYSRRTRWYEQYF. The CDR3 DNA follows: TGTGCCAGCAGTTACTCGCGAAGGACTAGGTGGTACGAGCAGTACTTC.

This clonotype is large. CDR3 sequence (DNA): TGTGCCAGCAGCCCGGGACTAGCACGCTACGAGCAGTACTTC. The encoded protein is CASSPGLARYEQYF. This chain links TRBV12-3 or TRBV12-4 with TRBJ2-7; 9 bases match TRBD2. J gave up 3 bases and V 6 bases, and 6 bases lay outside the gene matches. This CDR3 spans 14 amino acids.

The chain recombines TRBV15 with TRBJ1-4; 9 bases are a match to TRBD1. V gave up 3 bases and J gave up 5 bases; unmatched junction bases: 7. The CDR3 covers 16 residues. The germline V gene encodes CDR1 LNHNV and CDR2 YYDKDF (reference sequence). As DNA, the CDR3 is TGTGCCACCAGCAGTACCCGGGGGACAGGGAATGAAAAACTGTTTTTT. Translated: CATSSTRGTGNEKLFF.

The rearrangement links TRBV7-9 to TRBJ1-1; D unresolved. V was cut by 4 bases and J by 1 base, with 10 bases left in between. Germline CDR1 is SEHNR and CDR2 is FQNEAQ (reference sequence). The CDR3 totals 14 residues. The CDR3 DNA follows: TGTGCCAGCAGCTCTTCTTCATGGAACACTGAAGCTTTCTTT. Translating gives CASSSSSWNTEAFF.

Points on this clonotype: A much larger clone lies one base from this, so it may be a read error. CDR3 protein: CASRLGGTEAFF. The CDR3 DNA reads as TGTGCCAGCAGACTGGGGGGCACTGAAGCTTTCTTT. The gene calls are TRBV7-9 and TRBJ1-1; possibly TRBD1 for D (5 bases). Germline V gene data show CDR1 as SEHNR and CDR2 as FQNEAQ (reference sequence). Trimming took off 6 bases at V and 4 bases at J, with 9 bases between the two ends. The CDR3 loop spans 12 amino acids.

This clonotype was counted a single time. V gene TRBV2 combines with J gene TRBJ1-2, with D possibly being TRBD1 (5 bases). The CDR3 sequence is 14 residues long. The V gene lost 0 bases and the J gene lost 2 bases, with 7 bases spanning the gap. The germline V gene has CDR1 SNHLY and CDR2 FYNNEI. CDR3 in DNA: TGTGCCAGCAGTGAAGCAGGGGCCAACTATGGCTACACCTTC. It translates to CASSEAGANYGYTF.

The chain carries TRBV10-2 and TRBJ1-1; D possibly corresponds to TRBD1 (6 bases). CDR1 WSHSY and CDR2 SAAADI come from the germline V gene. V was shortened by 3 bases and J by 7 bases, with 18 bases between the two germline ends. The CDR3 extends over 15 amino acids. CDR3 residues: CASSDTTGQFYEAFF. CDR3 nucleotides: TGCGCCAGCAGTGATACCACAGGGCAATTCTATGAAGCTTTCTTT.

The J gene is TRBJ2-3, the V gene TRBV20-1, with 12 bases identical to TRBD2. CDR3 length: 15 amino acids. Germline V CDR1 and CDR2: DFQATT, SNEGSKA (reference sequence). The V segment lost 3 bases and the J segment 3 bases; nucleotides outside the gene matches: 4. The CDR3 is CSARTSGSRTDTQYF. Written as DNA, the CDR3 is TGCAGTGCTAGGACTAGCGGGAGTAGGACAGATACGCAGTATTTT.

The CDR3 protein is CASSPRGGNEKLFF. DNA of the CDR3: TGTGCCAGCAGCCCGAGAGGGGGCAATGAAAAACTGTTTTTT. The rearrangement uses TRBV7-9 and TRBJ1-4, with 7 bases matching TRBD1. This CDR3 region has 14 residues. Germline V gene sequence: CDR1 SEHNR, CDR2 FQNEAQ (reference sequence). Losses at the gene ends were 5 bases for V and 5 bases for J; bases not matched to a gene: 5.

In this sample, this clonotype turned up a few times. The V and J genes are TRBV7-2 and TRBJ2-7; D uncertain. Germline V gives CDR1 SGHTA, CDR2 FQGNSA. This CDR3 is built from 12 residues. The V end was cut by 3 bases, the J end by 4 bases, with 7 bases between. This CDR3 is CASSLSGYEQYF. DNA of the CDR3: TGTGCCAGCAGCTTGTCGGGTTACGAGCAGTACTTC.

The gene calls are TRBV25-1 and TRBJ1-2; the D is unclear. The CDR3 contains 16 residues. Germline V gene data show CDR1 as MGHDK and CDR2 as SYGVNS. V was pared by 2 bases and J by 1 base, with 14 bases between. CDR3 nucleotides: TGTGCCAGCAGTGAACGGTGGGGTTGGGGTAACTATGGCTACACCTTC. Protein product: CASSERWGWGNYGYTF.

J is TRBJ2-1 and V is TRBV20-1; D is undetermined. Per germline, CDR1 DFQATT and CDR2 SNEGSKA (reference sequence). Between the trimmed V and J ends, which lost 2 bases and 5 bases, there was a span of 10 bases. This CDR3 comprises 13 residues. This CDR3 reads CSARSLGHNEQFF. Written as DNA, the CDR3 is TGCAGTGCTAGAAGCCTCGGGCACAATGAGCAGTTCTTC.

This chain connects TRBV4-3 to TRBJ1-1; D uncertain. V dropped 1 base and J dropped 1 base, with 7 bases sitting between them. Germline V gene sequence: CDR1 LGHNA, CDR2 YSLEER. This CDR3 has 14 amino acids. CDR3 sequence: CASSQGGANTEAFF. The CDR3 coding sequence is TGCGCCAGCAGCCAAGGTGGAGCGAACACTGAAGCTTTCTTT.

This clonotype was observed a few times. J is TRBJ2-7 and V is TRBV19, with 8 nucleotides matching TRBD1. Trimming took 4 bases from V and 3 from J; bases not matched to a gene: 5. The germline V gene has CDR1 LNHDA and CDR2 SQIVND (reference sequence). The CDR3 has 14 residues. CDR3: CASSKGQVSYEQYF. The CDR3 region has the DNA TGTGCCAGTAGTAAGGGACAGGTGAGCTACGAGCAGTACTTC.

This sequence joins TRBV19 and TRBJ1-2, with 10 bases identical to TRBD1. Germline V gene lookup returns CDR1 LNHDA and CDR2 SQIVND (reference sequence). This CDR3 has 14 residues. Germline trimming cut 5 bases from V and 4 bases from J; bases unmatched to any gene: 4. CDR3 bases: TGTGCCAGTAGTGTTGGACAGGGGGTCTATGGCTACACCTTC. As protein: CASSVGQGVYGYTF.

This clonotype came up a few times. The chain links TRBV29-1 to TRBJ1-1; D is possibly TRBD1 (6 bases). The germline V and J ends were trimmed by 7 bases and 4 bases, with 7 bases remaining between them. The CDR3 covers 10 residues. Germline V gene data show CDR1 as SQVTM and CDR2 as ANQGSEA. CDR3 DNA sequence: TGCAGCGGAGGGGGCACTGAAGCTTTCTTT. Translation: CSGGGTEAFF. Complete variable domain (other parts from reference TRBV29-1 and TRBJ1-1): SAVISQKPSRDICQRGTSLTIQCQVDSQVTMMFWYRQQPGQSLTLIATANQGSEATYESGFVIDKFPISRPNLTFSTLTVSNMSPEDSSIYLCSGGGTEAFFGQGTRLTVV.